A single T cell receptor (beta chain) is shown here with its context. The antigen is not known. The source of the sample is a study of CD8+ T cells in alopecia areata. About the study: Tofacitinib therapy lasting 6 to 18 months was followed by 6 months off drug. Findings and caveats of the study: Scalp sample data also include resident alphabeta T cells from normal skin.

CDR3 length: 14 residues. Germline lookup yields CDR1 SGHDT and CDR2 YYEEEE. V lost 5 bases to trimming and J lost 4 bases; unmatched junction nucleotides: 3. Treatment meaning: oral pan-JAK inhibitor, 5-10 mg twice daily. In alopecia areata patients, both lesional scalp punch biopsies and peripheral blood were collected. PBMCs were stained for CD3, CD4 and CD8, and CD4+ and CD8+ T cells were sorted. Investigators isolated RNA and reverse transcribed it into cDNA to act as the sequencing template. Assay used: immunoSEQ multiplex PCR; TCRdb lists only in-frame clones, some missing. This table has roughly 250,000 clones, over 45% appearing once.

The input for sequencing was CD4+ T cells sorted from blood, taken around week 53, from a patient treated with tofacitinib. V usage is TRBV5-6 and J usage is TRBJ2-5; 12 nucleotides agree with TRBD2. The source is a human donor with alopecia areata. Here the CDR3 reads CASSTTSGGETQYF. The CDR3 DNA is TGTGCCAGCAGTACGACTAGCGGGGGAGAGACCCAGTACTTC.